This TCR beta chain was identified during a study of metastatic and nonmetastatic thyroid tumors. Study-level information: Samples came from malignant and benign thyroid patients, and repertoires were compared across blood and tumor or nodule tissue.

Study-wide results and limits: Reportedly, malignant thyroid tumors had significantly higher TCR beta diversity than benign nodules, in blood and tumor.

CDR3 size: 15 residues. Trimming cost V 0 bases and J 5 bases; bases outside gene matches: 6. Germline V gene sequence: CDR1 SGHRS, CDR2 YFSETQ. MiXCR re-clonotyped the PCR reads for TCRdb. The top ten clones hold about 2.4% of a sample with tens of thousands of clones, about a quarter of them seen once. This clone is labeled as medium-sized. As yet, its antigen is unknown. Prior to thyroid surgery, none of the patients had received any treatment. Sequencing used blood. The TCR sequence derives from a female donor with papillary thyroid cancer or a benign thyroid nodule (not recorded which). Some clones in this sample may be carry-over from other donors' samples. This sequence joins TRBV5-1 and TRBJ1-1, with 8 bases fitting TRBD1. The DNA for the CDR3 is TGCGCCAGCAGCTTGGGACAGGGGTTCGGTACTGAAGCTTTCTTT. Its protein is CASSLGQGFGTEAFF.